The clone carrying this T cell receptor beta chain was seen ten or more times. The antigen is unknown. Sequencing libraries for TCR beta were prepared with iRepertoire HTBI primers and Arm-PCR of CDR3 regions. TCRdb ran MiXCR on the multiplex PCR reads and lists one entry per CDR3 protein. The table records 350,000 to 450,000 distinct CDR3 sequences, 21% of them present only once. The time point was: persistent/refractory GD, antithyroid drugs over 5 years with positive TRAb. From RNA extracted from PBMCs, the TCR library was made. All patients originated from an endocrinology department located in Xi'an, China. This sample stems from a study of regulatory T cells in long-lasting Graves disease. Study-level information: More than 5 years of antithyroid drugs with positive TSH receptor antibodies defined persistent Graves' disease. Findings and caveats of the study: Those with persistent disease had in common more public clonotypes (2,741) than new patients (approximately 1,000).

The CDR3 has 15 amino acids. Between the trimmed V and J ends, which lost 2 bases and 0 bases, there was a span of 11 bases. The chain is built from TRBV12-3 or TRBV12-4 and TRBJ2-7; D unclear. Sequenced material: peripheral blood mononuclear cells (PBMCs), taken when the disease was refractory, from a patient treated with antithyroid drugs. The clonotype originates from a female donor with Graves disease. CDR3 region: CASSLFGPSSYEQYF. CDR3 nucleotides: TGTGCCAGCAGTTTATTCGGCCCTAGCTCCTACGAGCAGTACTTC.